This TCR beta chain derives from a study of OX40 agonist ivuxolimab in advanced cancers. Study overall: Patients with prior anti-PD-1, anti-PD-L1 or anti-CTLA-4 therapy were eligible; approximately 37% had some.

Trimming took 5 bases from V and 0 from J, leaving 7 bases between them. The CDR3 totals 13 residues. Germline V lookup: CDR1 SGHTA, CDR2 FQGNSA. Assay: immunoSEQ multiplex PCR; the TCRdb copy retains only in-frame clones and omits some. The profile shows about 100,000 clones, more than 75% of them singletons. V is TRBV7-2 and J is TRBJ2-5; a weak D match, TRBD1 (5 bases). This receptor was identified in an adult with an advanced solid tumor such as melanoma, head and neck, liver or kidney cancer. The sample was CD4+ or CD8+ T cells sorted from blood, taken in a trial of the OX40 agonist ivuxolimab. CDR3 sequence (DNA): TGTGCCAGCAGCCAGGGAAACCAAGAGACCCAGTACTTC. Its protein product is CASSQGNQETQYF.